This T cell receptor beta chain was sequenced for a study of CD8+CD57+ T cells in acquired aplastic anemia. This clonotype was picked up a small number of times. The J segment lost 4 bases and the V segment lost 5 bases, leaving 7 bases of the junction unmatched. The germline CDR1 and CDR2 sequences are SEHNR and FQNEAQ (reference sequence). CDR3 length: 14 amino acids. For sequencing, patients were chosen who had shown expansion of CD8+CD57+ cells by flow cytometry. Profiling of TCR beta VDJ combinations and CDR3 sequences used genomic DNA as template. MiXCR, run by TCRdb on the reads, gives a single entry per CDR3 protein. The sample consists of hundreds of thousands of distinct CDR3 sequences, 25% to 40% of them appearing once.

Sequenced: sorted CD4+, CD8+, or CD8+CD57+ T cells (not recorded which) from PBMCs. The clonotype comes from a human donor with aplastic anemia. This sequence joins TRBV7-9 and TRBJ1-1; 7 positions agree with TRBD1. CDR3 loop: CASSPLQGITEAFF. DNA for the CDR3: TGTGCCAGCAGCCCCTTACAGGGGATCACTGAAGCTTTCTTT.